These T cell receptor beta chains were read from a single sample in a study of blood T cell repertoires in COVID-19. The repertoire was sequenced with immunoSEQ multiplex PCR; TCRdb's copy has only in-frame clones and lacks some. The sample carries 150,000 to 200,000 clones, around 80% recorded once. Sequencing used PBMCs or T cells enriched from blood (not recorded which). Receptor source: a man in his forties or fifties who had recovered from COVID-19. Both conserved end residues are part of each CDR3. The D gene is left open where the match is weak. Not every row has a clone size; where given, it reads once, few, many or a size class.

j_call clone_size d_call cdr3_length v_call cdr3_nt cdr3_aa
TRBJ1-4 - TRBD1 11 TRBV11-2 TGTGCCAGCAGCCTGGGGACAGGGCTGTTTTTT CASSLGTGLFF
TRBJ2-1 - TRBD2 16 TRBV29-1 TGCAGCGTTCACGGTGCTAGCGGGAGGCTATACAATGAGCAGTTCTTC CSVHGASGRLYNEQFF
TRBJ1-6 - TRBD1 15 TRBV27 TGTGCCAGCAGCCGTACCGGGACAGGGGGCTCACCCCTCCACTTT CASSRTGTGGSPLHF
TRBJ1-4 once TRBD1 16 TRBV3-1/TRBV3-2 TGTGCCAGCAGCCAAGGATACAGGGGGAAAAATGAAAAACTGTTTTTT CASSQGYRGKNEKLFF
TRBJ2-2 - TRBD2 14 TRBV11-3 TGTGCCAGCAGCGCAAGGACTAGCCGCGGGGAGCTGTTTTTT CASSARTSRGELFF
TRBJ2-3 few - 15 TRBV6-5 TGTGCCAGCAGTCTCCTGGGCCTTCTCACAGATACGCAGTATTTT CASSLLGLLTDTQYF
TRBJ2-7 - TRBD2 17 TRBV5-4 TGTGCCAGCAGCTTGGGTAGCGGGGGGGCCCAATCCCACGAGCAGTACTTC CASSLGSGGAQSHEQYF
TRBJ2-1 - TRBD2 16 TRBV5-4 TGTGCCAGCGGCCACGGGGGACTAGCGGGGGGCGATGAGCAGTTCTTC CASGHGGLAGGDEQFF
TRBJ2-7 - - 17 TRBV15 TGTGCCACCAGCAGAGATCCCCTCGCGGGGGCCGCCTACGAGCAGTACTTC CATSRDPLAGAAYEQYF
TRBJ2-2 - - 15 TRBV19 TGTGCCAGTAGTATAGAACTACAGAACACCGGGGAGCTGTTTTTT CASSIELQNTGELFF
TRBJ2-5 - - 14 TRBV15 TGTGCCACCAGCAGAGATAAAAACCAAGAGACCCAGTACTTC CATSRDKNQETQYF
TRBJ1-1 - - 12 TRBV10-3 TGTGCCATCAGTGAGTCCAGGGATGAAGCTTTCTTT CAISESRDEAFF
TRBJ1-2 - - 20 TRBV21-1 TGTGCCAGCAGCCTAGGGCGCGACTATAGGTCAGCCCCGCGGCACTATGGCTACACCTTC CASSLGRDYRSAPRHYGYTF
TRBJ2-1 once TRBD1 15 TRBV10-3 TGTGCCACCACTGGGCTACAGGGGGCGGCAGGTGAGCAGTTCTTC CATTGLQGAAGEQFF
TRBJ1-2 - TRBD1 13 TRBV28 TGTGCCAGCAGCGAGGGACAGGGCTATGGCTACACCTTC CASSEGQGYGYTF
TRBJ1-4 - - 14 TRBV6-5 TGTGCCAGCAGCCGTACGAGGCAGAGTGAAAAACTGTTTTTT CASSRTRQSEKLFF
TRBJ1-2 - TRBD1 15 TRBV9 TGTGCCAGCAGCGCAGGGGGGACAGGAAACTATGGCTACACCTTC CASSAGGTGNYGYTF
TRBJ2-1 - - 15 TRBV6-5 TGTGCCAGCAGTTTCGACACGAACCTTTACAATGAGCAGTTCTTC CASSFDTNLYNEQFF
TRBJ1-2 - - 12 TRBV28 TGTGCCAGCAGTTCCGACAGTTATGGCTACACCTTC CASSSDSYGYTF
TRBJ1-2 few - 13 TRBV6-5 TGTGCCAGCAGAAGGGGGGGAGGCGGCGGCTACACCTTC CASRRGGGGGYTF
TRBJ2-1 - TRBD2 16 TRBV14 TGTGCCAGCAGGCGAACTAGCGGGGGAAGATACAATGAGCAGTTCTTC CASRRTSGGRYNEQFF
TRBJ1-2 - - 15 TRBV11-1 TGTGCCAGCAGCTCTAAGTCTTCAACCGGGGTTGGCTACACCTTC CASSSKSSTGVGYTF
TRBJ1-4 once TRBD1 15 TRBV2 TGTGCCAGCAGTGAAGTTGAGGGGGCGGGAGAAAAACTGTTTTTT CASSEVEGAGEKLFF
TRBJ2-3 - TRBD2 16 TRBV29-1 TGCAGCGTTGTGGGGCCTAGCGGGCTTAGCACAGATACGCAGTATTTT CSVVGPSGLSTDTQYF
TRBJ2-2 - - 17 TRBV5-1 TGCGCCAGCAGCTTGTGGCGGAAGAGAGCGAACACCGGGGAGCTGTTTTTT CASSLWRKRANTGELFF
TRBJ1-2 - - 13 TRBV6-5 TGTGCCAGCAGTCTACAGGGACGGGAAGGCTACACCTTC CASSLQGREGYTF
TRBJ1-2 - - 14 TRBV6-5 TGTGCCAGCGGGGGACCGGGGGTAAACTATGGCTACACCTTC CASGGPGVNYGYTF
TRBJ1-1 once - 10 TRBV2 TGTGCCAGCAAAGTCACTAAAGCTTTCTTT CASKVTKAFF
TRBJ2-7 once - 14 TRBV7-9 TGTGCCAGCAGCCTGGAGACAGTTTCCTACGAGCAGTACTTC CASSLETVSYEQYF
TRBJ2-2 - TRBD2 14 TRBV10-3 TGTGCCATCAGTGGGCGGGAGGGCACCGGGGAGCTGTTTTTT CAISGREGTGELFF
TRBJ2-7 - TRBD1 13 TRBV14 TGTGCCAGCAGCCGACAGGGCGTCTACGAGCAGTACTTC CASSRQGVYEQYF
TRBJ2-2 - TRBD1 18 TRBV28 TGTGCCAGCAGGCTGGACAGGGGGGATTCTGTGCACACCGGGGAGCTGTTTTTT CASRLDRGDSVHTGELFF
TRBJ1-6 - - 15 TRBV2 TGTGCCAGCACTCCACAGGGCGCCTATAATTCACCCCTCCACTTT CASTPQGAYNSPLHF
TRBJ1-6 once TRBD1 14 TRBV14 TGTGCCAGCAGCCCGGACAGGGGTGGTTCACCCCTCCACTTT CASSPDRGGSPLHF
TRBJ2-3 - TRBD2 13 TRBV6-5 TGTGCCAGCAGGGGAGGGACGGGGGATACGCAGTATTTT CASRGGTGDTQYF
TRBJ2-6 once TRBD1 15 TRBV6-5 TGTGCCCATGGACAGGGGGCTTCTGGGGCCAACGTCCTGACTTTC CAHGQGASGANVLTF
TRBJ2-7 few TRBD2 15 TRBV19 TGTGCCAGTAGTGCCGGGACTAGCGGGAGAGGCGAGCAGTACTTC CASSAGTSGRGEQYF
TRBJ2-5 - TRBD1 14 TRBV7-2 TGTGCCAGCAGCTCGACAGGGGGATGGGAGACCCAGTACTTC CASSSTGGWETQYF
TRBJ1-1 once - 17 TRBV4-2 TGTGCCAGCAGCCAAGACGTGAGGTCGGGGATGAACACTGAAGCTTTCTTT CASSQDVRSGMNTEAFF
TRBJ2-1 - - 14 TRBV20-1 TGCAGTGCTAGTACCCGGGGGAGCCGTAGGGAGCAGTTCTTC CSASTRGSRREQFF
TRBJ2-7 - - 11 TRBV14 TGTGCCAGCAGCTACGGGTGGGAGCAGTACTTC CASSYGWEQYF
TRBJ2-1 - TRBD1 16 TRBV7-3 TGTGCCAGCAGTTCAGCCGCAGGGGGCAAGCAAGGGGAGCAGTTCTTC CASSSAAGGKQGEQFF
TRBJ2-4 - - 14 TRBV28 TGTGCCAGCAGTCCCGTGAGGGCCAAAAACATTCAGTACTTC CASSPVRAKNIQYF
TRBJ2-7 - - 17 TRBV28 TGTGCCAGCAGTCGACCTCCCCAGGACAGAAGAAACTACGAGCAGTACTTC CASSRPPQDRRNYEQYF
TRBJ2-6 - TRBD2 16 TRBV2 TGTGCCAGCAGCCTAGGGACTAGGGGTGGGGCCAACGTCCTGACTTTC CASSLGTRGGANVLTF
TRBJ1-1 - TRBD1 12 TRBV7-9 TGTGCCAGCAGCCAGACAGGGATTGAAGCTTTCTTT CASSQTGIEAFF
TRBJ2-7 - - 15 TRBV30 TGTGCCTGGAGGGGCGAGGGCCGGCGCCCCTACGAGCAGTACTTC CAWRGEGRRPYEQYF
TRBJ1-1 few TRBD1 15 TRBV7-2 TGTGCCAGCAGCAAAGGGACAGGGTCGAACACTGAAGCTTTCTTT CASSKGTGSNTEAFF
TRBJ2-3 few - 14 TRBV5-1 TGCGCCAGCAGCTCCCATCCTAACACAGATACGCAGTATTTT CASSSHPNTDTQYF
TRBJ2-7 - TRBD1 15 TRBV7-9 TGTGCCAGCAGCCCAGCCGGGACAGGGGTTCACGAGCAGTACTTC CASSPAGTGVHEQYF
TRBJ1-1 - - 11 TRBV29-1 TGCAGCGGAAAACAGGGAACTGAAGCTTTCTTT CSGKQGTEAFF
TRBJ2-2 - - 14 TRBV5-1 TGCGCCAGCAGGCTAATAGGGGACACCGGGGAGCTGTTTTTT CASRLIGDTGELFF
TRBJ1-3 once - 13 TRBV19 TGTGCCAGTAAGCCCGGGGCTGGAAACACCATATATTTT CASKPGAGNTIYF